This T cell receptor (beta chain) came from a study of blood T cells in healthy people across ages. On the study more broadly: Per every two T cells, about one barcoded beta molecule was captured by template switching.

CDR3 size: 15 residues. Trimming shortened V by 6 bases and J by 0 bases, and 17 bases separated the two germline ends. The germline CDR1 and CDR2 sequences are DFQATT and SNEGSKA (reference sequence). PCR was performed a second time for roughly 7 to 12 cycles using a sample-barcoded 5' primer and a J-beta primer mix. A template-switch adaptor that had 12 random nucleotides put a tag on each cDNA molecule. From each sample, at least 2.5 million paired-end reads containing CDR3 were obtained. TCRdb used MiXCR to reprocess the 5' RACE reads, holding one entry per CDR3 protein. This table holds hundreds of thousands of distinct CDR3 sequences, 45% to 60% found once.

The receptor's source is a woman over 75 in good health. This sequence joins TRBV20-1 and TRBJ1-1, with D maybe TRBD1 (5 bases). Sequencing was performed on blood. The CDR3 DNA sequence: TGCAGTGCCGTTTCCCAGGGTCTAATGAACACTGAAGCTTTCTTT. This translates into CSAVSQGLMNTEAFF.